This T cell receptor beta chain was profiled in a study of Ad26.COV2.S vaccination and SARS-CoV-2 variants (dated by TCRdb to 2020 to 2022). For context, the study as a whole: Vaccine-arm donors were drawn from COV1001, a multicentre, randomized, double-blind, placebo-controlled phase I-IIa trial of Ad26.COV2.S in healthy adults. Ad26.COV2.S was administered intramuscularly at a dose of 5x10^10 or 1x10^11 viral particles, either as one shot or as two shots given 56 days apart. Sequencing of the TCRbeta repertoire served to evaluate the specificity and breadth of SARS-CoV-2-reactive T cell receptors following Ad26.COV2.S vaccination. A total of 32 samples were included in the TCR-sequenced set, comprising approximately 20 Ad26.COV2.S vaccine recipients, 5 placebo recipients and 8 SARS-CoV-2 convalescent individuals. Trial participants were randomized into five groups of five, in which low-dose or high-dose Ad26.COV2.S was given once or twice, or placebo was given on both occasions. Investigators did not know the trial group allocation while performing experiments and assessing outcomes. What the research found in general, with its limitations: Higher spike-specific TCR breadth was observed in Ad26.COV2.S recipients than in placebo recipients (P = 0.0014). Comparing responses between vaccine doses or regimens was not something the study was powered to do. Non-spike TCR breadth was comparable between vaccine and placebo recipients, consistent with the vaccine containing only spike. Substantial breadth of spike-specific CD8+ and CD4+ T cell responses was reported after vaccination. According to the authors, total T cell responses may have been underestimated by the TCR breadth and depth analyses.

TCRbeta CDR3 regions were sequenced with the immunoSEQ Assay. After extraction, genomic DNA underwent amplification by bias-controlled multiplex PCR, followed by high-throughput sequencing. The authors' pipeline ran thus. To quantify the absolute abundance of every unique TCRbeta CDR3 region, sequences were collapsed and filtered. T cell fraction was estimated by normalizing TCRbeta template counts to usable DNA, which was measured by amplifying reference genes present in all nucleated cells. Repertoire TCRs were annotated as SARS-CoV-2-specific when V gene, CDR3 amino acid sequence and J gene were exactly matched to a known reactive TCR set. The reference SARS-CoV-2 TCR set came from MIRA and was filtered for enrichment in COVID-19-positive ImmuneCODE repertoires, removing public or cross-reactive TCRs. Using the MIRA antigens, annotated TCRs were further analysed by specific ORF or by position within an ORF. Depth was the summed frequency of annotated unique rearrangements, while breadth was defined as annotated unique rearrangements over total unique productive rearrangements. Two-sided Wilcoxon rank-sum tests were used to compare TCR breadth between groups. This is the immuneACCESS table as TCRdb keeps it, with only in-frame sequences that have V and J called. A part of the clones is gone; compared with another copy, unresolved V genes explain less than half, and the rest is unexplained. From that table come the V and J calls and clone size; the DNA was used to work out D and trimming. This sample lists about 400,000 clones; 70% to 90% were detected once. Of the sample, approximately 1.9% is held by the ten largest clones.

The sample holds one count of this clone. Its recognized antigen is unknown. Base-call qualities are not available, and no considerably larger clone is one nucleotide away. The CDR3 numbers 15 residues from cysteine through phenylalanine. The CDR3 DNA has 45 bases and is translated from base 1. CDR1 and CDR2, looked up from the germline V gene, are MDHEN and SYDVKM. The junction shows trimming of 4 bases on V and 5 bases on J, plus 17 bases between the germline ends. The sample's treatment or condition label, in plain terms: about 20 received Ad26.COV2.S at low or high dose, single or two shots; 5 received placebo; per-sample allocation not given. For vaccine and placebo recipients, repertoires were sequenced using samples collected on day 63 after the first injection. In Cohort 1b, 25 to 30 adults aged 18-55 years were enrolled at a single site in Boston, USA, between 29 July and 7 August 2020. As a vaccine, Ad26.COV2.S was a replication-incompetent adenovirus type 26 vector that expressed a prefusion-stabilized SARS-CoV-2 spike protein derived from the original Wuhan strain.

Sequenced here: peripheral blood, sampled in a trial of Ad26.COV2.S vaccine versus placebo. The TCR was taken from a person aged 18-60 years who received the Ad26.COV2.S COVID-19 vaccine or a placebo. The chain joins TRBV28 to TRBJ2-5; the D gene is possibly TRBD1, with 5 bases matching. The CDR3 protein is CASSWGSGGAETQYF. The DNA sequence is TGTGCCAGCAGTTGGGGCTCGGGTGGGGCGGAGACCCAGTACTTC.